This T cell receptor (beta chain) was obtained from a study of cytomegalovirus exposure and HLA in healthy donors. Healthy bone marrow donors formed the donor group. Study-level points and caveats: CMV serostatus was the only recorded immune exposure for donors.

Regarding this clone: What it binds is unknown.

CDR3 length: 15 residues. Germline values: CDR1 LNHDA, CDR2 SQIVND (reference sequence). V was clipped by 7 bases and J by 1 base, with 16 bases between them. PCR involved 60 Vbeta and 13 Jbeta primers. The protocol was immunoSEQ multiplex PCR, while the TCRdb copy is restricted to in-frame clones and leaves out a portion. The sample consists of 63,000 or so clones, 70% to 85% of them appearing once. Sequenced: PBMCs. The rearrangement joins TRBV19 to TRBJ1-1; D is possibly TRBD1 (6 bases). The sequence came from a woman in her 30s in good health and CMV-seronegative. The CDR3 protein is CASIPTGGANTEAFF. For the CDR3, the DNA is TGTGCCAGTATACCTACGGGGGGGGCGAACACTGAAGCTTTCTTT.